Listed below are T cell receptor beta chains from one sample, sequenced in a study of T cell changes during pregnancy in multiple sclerosis. Method: immunoSEQ multiplex PCR; TCRdb's copy keeps in-frame clones and lacks some. Here the sample spans 40,000 or so clones, more than 75% being singletons. The sequencing here drew on CD8+ T cells from peripheral blood mononuclear cells, taken in the third trimester of pregnancy. These receptors came from a female donor with multiple sclerosis, enrolled in a pregnancy study. Each CDR3 is given with its conserved first and last residue. Fields, in order: J gene, V gene, clone size, D gene, CDR3 DNA, CDR3 protein. D genes are given only for firm matches. Clone size is not always given. Where it is, it says once, few, many or a class for expanded clones.

>TRBJ1-5|TRBV5-1|few|NA
TGCGCCAGCAGCTTGGTCGGGGGGCTCGGGCAGCCCCAGCATTTT
CASSLVGGLGQPQHF
>TRBJ2-2|TRBV6-4|once|TRBD1
TGTGCCAGCAGTGCGACAGGGGATGGCGGGGAGCTGTTTTTT
CASSATGDGGELFF
>TRBJ1-5|TRBV30|NA|NA
TGTGCCTGGAGTGTAGTGGGGGCTCGGCAGCCCCAGCATTTT
CAWSVVGARQPQHF
>TRBJ2-7|TRBV16|NA|NA
TGTGCCAGCAGCCAATCGTTGGAGGGAATGGCCTACGAGCAGTACTTC
CASSQSLEGMAYEQYF
>TRBJ2-1|TRBV9|NA|NA
TGTGCCAGCAGCCCTCAGAGGGGGGGCGTGAACAATGAGCAGTTCTTC
CASSPQRGGVNNEQFF
>TRBJ1-3|TRBV6-6|NA|TRBD1
TGTGCCAGCACTACAGGGGGCTCTGGAAACACCATATATTTT
CASTTGGSGNTIYF
>TRBJ2-7|TRBV10-3|NA|TRBD1
TGTGCCATCAGTGTCAACAGGGACAGGGGCTACGAGCAGTACTTC
CAISVNRDRGYEQYF
>TRBJ1-4|TRBV4-1|NA|NA
TGCGCCAGCAGCCAAGAGGGAGTGAATGAAAAACTGTTTTTT
CASSQEGVNEKLFF
>TRBJ1-4|TRBV12-5|NA|TRBD1
TGTGCTAGTGGTACCTACACAGGGGGCGGGAATGAAAAACTGTTTTTT
CASGTYTGGGNEKLFF
>TRBJ1-6|TRBV15|few|TRBD1
TGTGCCACCAGTGCAACGGGTACAGGGGTTGATCCCCTCCACTTT
CATSATGTGVDPLHF
>TRBJ2-7|TRBV27|NA|TRBD1
TGTGCCAGCAGTTTGGGGACCGGGACAGGGGGTTACGAGCAGTACTTC
CASSLGTGTGGYEQYF
>TRBJ1-2|TRBV4-1|NA|TRBD1
TGCGCCAGCAGCCTTTGGACAGGGGAATTCTTGGGAGGCTACACCTTC
CASSLWTGEFLGGYTF
>TRBJ1-2|TRBV30|NA|NA
TGTGCCTGGGTGGGGGAGGCAGACGGGCGGGTTGGCTACACCTTC
CAWVGEADGRVGYTF
>TRBJ2-7|TRBV9|NA|NA
TGTGCCAGCAGCGCATCGGGGGGCTTGAACTACGAGCAGTACTTC
CASSASGGLNYEQYF
>TRBJ1-4|TRBV28|NA|TRBD1
TGTGCCGGCGGAAGGGACAGACATAATGAAAAACTGTTTTTT
CAGGRDRHNEKLFF
>TRBJ2-3|TRBV27|NA|TRBD2
TGTGCCAGCACGTCACTAGCGGGCACAGATACGCAGTATTTT
CASTSLAGTDTQYF
>TRBJ2-3|TRBV2|NA|TRBD2
TGTGCCAGCAGCCCCGTGGTTGAGTTAGCGGGGTGGGATACGCAGTATTTT
CASSPVVELAGWDTQYF
>TRBJ1-2|TRBV27|NA|TRBD1
TGTGCCAGCAGTTTGGTCCCCACAGGGGCCGCGAGGGGACCTTATGGCTACACCTTC
CASSLVPTGAARGPYGYTF
>TRBJ2-7|TRBV13|once|NA
TGTGCCAGCAGCTTAATTCGCTACGAGCAGTACTTC
CASSLIRYEQYF
>TRBJ1-1|TRBV30|few|NA
TGTGCCTGGAGTGTAGGACACCCCGAAGCTTTCTTT
CAWSVGHPEAFF
>TRBJ2-2|TRBV4-2|once|NA
TGTGCCAGCAGCCAAGTAGCGGAAGACACCGGGGAGCTGTTTTTT
CASSQVAEDTGELFF
>TRBJ1-2|TRBV7-9|NA|TRBD1
TGTGCCAGCAGCCAAAACACAGGGGTGCGCCGAGGCTACACCTTC
CASSQNTGVRRGYTF
>TRBJ1-2|TRBV6-5|NA|TRBD1
TGTGCCAGCAGTTTCACGACAGGGGGCCATGGCTACACCTTC
CASSFTTGGHGYTF
>TRBJ2-1|TRBV6-4|NA|NA
TGTGCCAGCAGTGCTATGGGCGACTACAATGAGCAGTTCTTC
CASSAMGDYNEQFF
>TRBJ2-7|TRBV5-4|NA|NA
TGTGCCAGCAGCTTGGACGGTGCCTACGAGCAGTACTTC
CASSLDGAYEQYF
>TRBJ2-1|TRBV9|NA|TRBD1
TGTGCCAGCAGCGTATGGACAGGGGGCATGTACAATGAGCAGTTCTTC
CASSVWTGGMYNEQFF
>TRBJ1-4|TRBV5-1|few|TRBD1
TGCGCCAGCAGTCAGGACAGGGCAACTAATGAAAAACTGTTTTTT
CASSQDRATNEKLFF
>TRBJ1-1|TRBV7-3|NA|NA
TGTGCCAGCAGCTTAACTGGGGGCGGCACTGAAGCTTTCTTT
CASSLTGGGTEAFF
>TRBJ1-5|TRBV2|NA|NA
TGTGCCAGCAGTGAGCAGGGGTATAGCAATCAGCCCCAGCATTTT
CASSEQGYSNQPQHF
>TRBJ1-5|TRBV7-2|NA|NA
TGTGCCAGCAGCCCAAGAGGGGGGGATCAGCCCCAGCATTTT
CASSPRGGDQPQHF
>TRBJ2-7|TRBV6-5|NA|TRBD1
TGTGCCAGCAGTTACTCGACAGGGGGTATTACCTACGAGCAGTACTTC
CASSYSTGGITYEQYF
>TRBJ2-2|TRBV28|NA|TRBD2
TGTGCCAGCAGCTGGGAGGGGTGGAACGGGGAGCTGTTTTTT
CASSWEGWNGELFF
>TRBJ1-2|TRBV6-5|NA|NA
TGTGCCAGCAGCCGAGCGGCGATCTATGGCTACACCTTC
CASSRAAIYGYTF
>TRBJ2-1|TRBV5-1|NA|TRBD1
TGCGCCAGCAGCTGGGACAGGCATGGGTCCAATGAGCAGTTCTTC
CASSWDRHGSNEQFF
>TRBJ2-7|TRBV27|NA|NA
TGTGCCAGCAGCACAGGGTATGGCGAGCAGTACTTC
CASSTGYGEQYF
>TRBJ2-1|TRBV4-1|NA|TRBD2
TGCGCCAGCAGCCAAGCCCGGGGCGGGGGGCTAGACAATGAGCAGTTCTTC
CASSQARGGGLDNEQFF
>TRBJ2-3|TRBV10-1|few|TRBD1
TGCGCCAGCAGTGGGGACAGGGCTAGCACAGATACGCAGTATTTT
CASSGDRASTDTQYF
>TRBJ1-4|TRBV2|NA|NA
TGTGCCAGCAGTGAAGCTGGGCGGACACCTTTTTTT
CASSEAGRTPFF
>TRBJ2-7|TRBV30|NA|TRBD1
TGTGCCTGGAAGGCATCGGACAGGGGCTTCCGTCACGAGCAGTACTTC
CAWKASDRGFRHEQYF
>TRBJ2-7|TRBV6-1|NA|TRBD2
TGTGCCAGCGAGACTAGCGGGGGGGCCAGCTACGAGCAGTACTTC
CASETSGGASYEQYF
>TRBJ2-1|TRBV28|NA|TRBD2
TGTGCCAGCAGTTTCGCGGGGGGGGGCAATGAGCAGTTCTTC
CASSFAGGGNEQFF
>TRBJ2-7|TRBV30|NA|TRBD1
TGTGCCTGGTCCTCCTGGGGGGACAGGGGTTGGGGGGAGCAGTACTTC
CAWSSWGDRGWGEQYF
>TRBJ1-2|TRBV28|NA|NA
TGTGCCATCCTACCGACAGAGCAGATTAACTATGGCTACACCTTC
CAILPTEQINYGYTF
>TRBJ2-1|TRBV7-2|NA|TRBD2
TGTGCCAGCAGCCGACTAGCGGGGTCCTACAATGAGCAGTTCTTC
CASSRLAGSYNEQFF
>TRBJ2-7|TRBV18|NA|TRBD2
TGTGCCAGCTCACCACCGGAGGTTGCGGGGGTTGGCGAGCAGTACTTC
CASSPPEVAGVGEQYF
>TRBJ2-3|TRBV19|NA|TRBD2
TGTGCCAGTAGTTCACGACTAGCGGGGATTACAGATACGCAGTATTTT
CASSSRLAGITDTQYF
>TRBJ1-2|TRBV29-1|NA|TRBD1
TGCAGCGTTGAAGGTTGCTGGGACAGCGTCTTATGTGGCTACACCTTC
CSVEGCWDSVLCGYTF
>TRBJ1-6|TRBV6-5|NA|NA
TGTGCCAGCAGTTACGGCGGCGACCATTCACCCCTCCACTTT
CASSYGGDHSPLHF